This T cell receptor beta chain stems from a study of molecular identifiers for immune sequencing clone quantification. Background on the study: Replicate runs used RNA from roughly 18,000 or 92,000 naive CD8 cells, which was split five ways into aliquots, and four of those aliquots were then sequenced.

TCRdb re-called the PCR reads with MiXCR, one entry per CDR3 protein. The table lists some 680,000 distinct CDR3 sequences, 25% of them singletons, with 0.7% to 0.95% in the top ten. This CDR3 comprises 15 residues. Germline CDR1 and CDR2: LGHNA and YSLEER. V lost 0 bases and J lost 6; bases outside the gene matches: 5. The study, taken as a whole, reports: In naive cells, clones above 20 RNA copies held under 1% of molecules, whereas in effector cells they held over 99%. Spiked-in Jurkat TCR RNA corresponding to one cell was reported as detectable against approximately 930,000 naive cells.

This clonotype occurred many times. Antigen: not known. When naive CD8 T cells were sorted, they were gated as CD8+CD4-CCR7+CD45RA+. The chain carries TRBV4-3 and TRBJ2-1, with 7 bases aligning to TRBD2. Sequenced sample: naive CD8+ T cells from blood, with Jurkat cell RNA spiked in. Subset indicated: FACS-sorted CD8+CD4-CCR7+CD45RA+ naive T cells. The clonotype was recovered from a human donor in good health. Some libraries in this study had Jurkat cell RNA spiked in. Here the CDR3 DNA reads TGCGCCAGCAGCCAAGATGAGGGAGGGCCCAATGAGCAGTTCTTC. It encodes CASSQDEGGPNEQFF.